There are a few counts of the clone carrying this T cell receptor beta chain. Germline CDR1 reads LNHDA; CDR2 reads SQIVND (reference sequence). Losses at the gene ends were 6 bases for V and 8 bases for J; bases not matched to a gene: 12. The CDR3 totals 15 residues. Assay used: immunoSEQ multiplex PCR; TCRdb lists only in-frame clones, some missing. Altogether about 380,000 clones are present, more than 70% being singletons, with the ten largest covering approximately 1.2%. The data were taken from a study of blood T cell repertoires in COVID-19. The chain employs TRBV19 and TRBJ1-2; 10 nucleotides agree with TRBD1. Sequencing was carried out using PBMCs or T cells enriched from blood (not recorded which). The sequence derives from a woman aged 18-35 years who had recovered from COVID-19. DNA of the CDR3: TGTGCCAGTAGCCCAGTCGACAGGGGGCTTCAGGGCTACACCTTC. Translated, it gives CASSPVDRGLQGYTF.